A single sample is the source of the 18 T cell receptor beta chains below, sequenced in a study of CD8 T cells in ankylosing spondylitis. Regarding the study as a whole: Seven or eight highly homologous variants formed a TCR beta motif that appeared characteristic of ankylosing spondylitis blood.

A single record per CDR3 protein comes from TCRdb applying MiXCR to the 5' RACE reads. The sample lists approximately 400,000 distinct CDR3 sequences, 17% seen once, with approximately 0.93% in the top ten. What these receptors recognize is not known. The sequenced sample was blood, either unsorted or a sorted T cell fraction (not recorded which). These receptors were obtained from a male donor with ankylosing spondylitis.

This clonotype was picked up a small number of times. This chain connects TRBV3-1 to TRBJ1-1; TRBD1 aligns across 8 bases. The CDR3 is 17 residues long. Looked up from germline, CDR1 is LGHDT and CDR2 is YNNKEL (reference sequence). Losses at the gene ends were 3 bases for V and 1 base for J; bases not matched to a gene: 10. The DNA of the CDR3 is TGTGCCAGCAGCCAGGCATCCGCCGGGACAGGGAACACTGAAGCTTTCTTT. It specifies CASSQASAGTGNTEAFF.

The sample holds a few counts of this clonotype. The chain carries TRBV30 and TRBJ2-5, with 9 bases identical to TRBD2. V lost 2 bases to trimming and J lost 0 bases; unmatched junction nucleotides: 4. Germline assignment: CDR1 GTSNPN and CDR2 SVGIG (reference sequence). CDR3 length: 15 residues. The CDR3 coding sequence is TGTGCCTGGAGTACCCTAGCGGGATACCAAGAGACCCAGTACTTC. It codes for CAWSTLAGYQETQYF. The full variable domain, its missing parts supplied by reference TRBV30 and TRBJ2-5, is SQTIHQWPATLVQPVGSPLSLECTVEGTSNPNLYWYRQAAGRGLQLLFYSVGIGQISSEVPQNLSASRPQDRQFILSSKKLLLSDSGFYLCAWSTLAGYQETQYFGPGTRLLVL.

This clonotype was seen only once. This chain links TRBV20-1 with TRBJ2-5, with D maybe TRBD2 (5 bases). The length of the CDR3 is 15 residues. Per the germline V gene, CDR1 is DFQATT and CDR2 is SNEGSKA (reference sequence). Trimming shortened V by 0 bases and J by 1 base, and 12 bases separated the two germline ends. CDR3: CSARDSRGSQETQYF. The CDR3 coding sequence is TGCAGTGCTAGAGATAGTAGAGGGAGCCAAGAGACCCAGTACTTC.

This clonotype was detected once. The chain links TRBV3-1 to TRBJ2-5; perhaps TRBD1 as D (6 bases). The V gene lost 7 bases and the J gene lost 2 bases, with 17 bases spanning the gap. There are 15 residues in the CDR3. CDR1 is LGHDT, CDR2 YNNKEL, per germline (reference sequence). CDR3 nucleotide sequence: TGTGCCAGCACACCCAGAGGCAGGGGTCAAGAGACCCAGTACTTC. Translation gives CASTPRGRGQETQYF.

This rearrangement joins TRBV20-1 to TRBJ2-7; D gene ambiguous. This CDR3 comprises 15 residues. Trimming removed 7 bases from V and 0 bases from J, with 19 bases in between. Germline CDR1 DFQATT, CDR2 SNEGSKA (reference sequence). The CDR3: CSGRGVGSSSYEQYF. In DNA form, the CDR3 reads TGCAGTGGCCGTGGTGTGGGGTCCTCCTCCTACGAGCAGTACTTC.

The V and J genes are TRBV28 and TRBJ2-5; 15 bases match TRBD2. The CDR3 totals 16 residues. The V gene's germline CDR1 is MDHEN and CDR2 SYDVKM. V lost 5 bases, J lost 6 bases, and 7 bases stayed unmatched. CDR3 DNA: TGTGCCAGCAGTAAGGGACTAGCGGGAGGTGTAAAGACCCAGTACTTC. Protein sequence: CASSKGLAGGVKTQYF.

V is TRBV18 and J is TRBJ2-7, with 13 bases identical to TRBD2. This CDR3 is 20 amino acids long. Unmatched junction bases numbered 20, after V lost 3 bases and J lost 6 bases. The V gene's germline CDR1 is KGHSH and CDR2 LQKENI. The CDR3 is CASSPPNRLAGGSFLGEQYF. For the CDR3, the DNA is TGTGCCAGCTCACCCCCGAACCGACTAGCGGGGGGATCGTTTTTGGGCGAGCAGTACTTC.

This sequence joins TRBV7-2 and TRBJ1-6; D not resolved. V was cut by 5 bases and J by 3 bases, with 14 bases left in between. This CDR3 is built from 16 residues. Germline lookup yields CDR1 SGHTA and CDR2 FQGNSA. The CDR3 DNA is TGTGCCAGCAGCGTCACGACGGGCAACTATAATTCACCCCTCCACTTT. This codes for CASSVTTGNYNSPLHF.

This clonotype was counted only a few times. The CDR3 bases are TGTGCCACCAGTGATGACCGACAGGATCAAGAGACCCAGTACTTC. It translates to CATSDDRQDQETQYF. This rearrangement joins TRBV24-1 to TRBJ2-5, with D perhaps matching TRBD1 (6 bases). The V and J ends lost 3 bases and 2 bases respectively, with 12 bases between them. In germline, CDR1 is KGHDR, CDR2 SFDVKD. The CDR3 length is 15 residues.

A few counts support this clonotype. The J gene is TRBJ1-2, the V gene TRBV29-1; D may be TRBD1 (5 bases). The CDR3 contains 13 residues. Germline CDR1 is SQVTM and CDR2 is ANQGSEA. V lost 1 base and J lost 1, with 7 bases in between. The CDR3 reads CSVEGGVNYGYTF. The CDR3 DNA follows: TGCAGCGTTGAAGGAGGGGTTAACTATGGCTACACCTTC.

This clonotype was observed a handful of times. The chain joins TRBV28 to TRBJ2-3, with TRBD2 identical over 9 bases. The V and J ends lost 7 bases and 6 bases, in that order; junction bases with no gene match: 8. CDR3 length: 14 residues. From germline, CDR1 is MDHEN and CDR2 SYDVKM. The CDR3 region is CASMGGRAKDTQYF. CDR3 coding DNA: TGTGCCAGCATGGGCGGGAGGGCCAAGGATACGCAGTATTTT. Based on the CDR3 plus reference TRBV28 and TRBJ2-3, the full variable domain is DVKVTQSSRYLVKRTGEKVFLECVQDMDHENMFWYRQDPGLGLRLIYFSYDVKMKEKGDIPEGYSVSREKKERFSLILESASTNQTSMYLCASMGGRAKDTQYFGPGTRLTVL.

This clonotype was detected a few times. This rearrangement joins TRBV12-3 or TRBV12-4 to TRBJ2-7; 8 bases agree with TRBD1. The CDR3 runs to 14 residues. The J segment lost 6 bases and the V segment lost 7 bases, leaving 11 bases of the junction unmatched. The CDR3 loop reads CASNFQGAPTEQYF. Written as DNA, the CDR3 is TGTGCCAGCAACTTTCAGGGGGCGCCTACCGAGCAGTACTTC.

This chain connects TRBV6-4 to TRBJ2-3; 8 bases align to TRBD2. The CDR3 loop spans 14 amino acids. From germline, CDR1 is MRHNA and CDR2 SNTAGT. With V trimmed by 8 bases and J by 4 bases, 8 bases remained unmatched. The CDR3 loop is CASGPTSASDTQYF. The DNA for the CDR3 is TGTGCCAGCGGTCCGACTAGCGCGTCAGATACGCAGTATTTT.

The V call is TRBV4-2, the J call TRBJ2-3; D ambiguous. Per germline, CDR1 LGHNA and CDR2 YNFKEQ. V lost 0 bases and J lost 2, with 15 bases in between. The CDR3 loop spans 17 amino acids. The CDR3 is CASSQESATSYTDTQYF. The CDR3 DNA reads TGTGCCAGCAGCCAAGAGTCGGCTACCTCTTACACAGATACGCAGTATTTT.

CDR3 in DNA: TGTGCCAGCAGCTCGCTCGGGAGCGGAGCGTACAATGAGCAGTTCTTC. Protein product: CASSSLGSGAYNEQFF. V gene TRBV5-5 combines with J gene TRBJ2-1, with D perhaps matching TRBD2 (6 bases). The CDR3 is 16 residues long. V was cut by 3 bases and J by 4 bases, with 17 bases left in between. Germline V gives CDR1 SGHKS, CDR2 YYEKEE (reference sequence).

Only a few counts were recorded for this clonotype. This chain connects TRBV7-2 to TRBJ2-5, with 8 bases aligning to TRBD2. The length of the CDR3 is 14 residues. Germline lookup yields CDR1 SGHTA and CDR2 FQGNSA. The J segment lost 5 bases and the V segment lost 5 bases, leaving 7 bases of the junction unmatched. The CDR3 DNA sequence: TGTGCCAGCAGCCAAAGCGGGAGTGTCGAGACCCAGTACTTC. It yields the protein CASSQSGSVETQYF.

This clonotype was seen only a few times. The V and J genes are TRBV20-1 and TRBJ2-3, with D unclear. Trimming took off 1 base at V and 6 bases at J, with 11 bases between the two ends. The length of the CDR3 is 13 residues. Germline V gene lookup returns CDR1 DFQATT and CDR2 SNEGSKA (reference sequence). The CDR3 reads CSARGPQGDTQYF. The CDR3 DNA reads TGCAGTGCTAGAGGCCCCCAAGGGGATACGCAGTATTTT.

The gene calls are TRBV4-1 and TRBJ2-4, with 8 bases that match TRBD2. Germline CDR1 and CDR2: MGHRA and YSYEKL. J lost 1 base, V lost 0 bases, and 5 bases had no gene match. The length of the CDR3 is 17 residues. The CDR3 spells CASSQEVRGGAKNIQYF. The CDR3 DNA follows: TGCGCCAGCAGCCAAGAGGTCCGGGGGGGGGCCAAAAACATTCAGTACTTC.